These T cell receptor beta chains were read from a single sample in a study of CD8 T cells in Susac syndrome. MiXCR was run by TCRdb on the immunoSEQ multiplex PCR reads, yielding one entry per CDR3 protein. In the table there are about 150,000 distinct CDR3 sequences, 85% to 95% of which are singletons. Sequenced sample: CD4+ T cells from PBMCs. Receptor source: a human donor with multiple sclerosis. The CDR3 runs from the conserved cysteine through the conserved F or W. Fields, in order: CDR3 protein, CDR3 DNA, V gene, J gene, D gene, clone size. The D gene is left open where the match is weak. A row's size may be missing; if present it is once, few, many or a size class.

CASSKIQGSSTYNEQFF,TGCGCCAGCAGCAAAATACAGGGTAGTTCAACCTACAATGAGCAGTTCTTC,TRBV5-1,TRBJ2-1,.,.
CSAITGFGGYTF,TGCAGTGCTATTACAGGGTTCGGTGGCTACACCTTC,TRBV20-1,TRBJ1-2,.,.
CATGQGAAYNEQFF,TGTGCCACCGGGCAGGGGGCCGCCTACAATGAGCAGTTCTTC,TRBV15,TRBJ2-1,TRBD1,.
CASSQVPGAGGYTF,TGTGCCAGCAGCCAAGTTCCAGGGGCGGGTGGCTACACCTTC,TRBV14,TRBJ1-2,.,.
CAISEVLAGKNIQYF,TGTGCCATCAGTGAGGTACTAGCGGGGAAAAACATTCAGTACTTC,TRBV10-3,TRBJ2-4,TRBD2,.
CASSFQGASYEQYF,TGTGCCAGCAGCTTTCAGGGGGCGTCCTACGAGCAGTACTTC,TRBV7-9,TRBJ2-7,TRBD1,once
CASSFSKGPNYGYTF,TGTGCCAGCAGTTTCTCGAAGGGCCCAAACTATGGCTACACCTTC,TRBV27,TRBJ1-2,.,.
CASSFDRHYGYTF,TGTGCCAGCAGCTTCGACAGACACTATGGCTACACCTTC,TRBV7-2,TRBJ1-2,.,.
CSARDKTGAFF,TGCAGTGCTAGAGATAAAACGGGAGCTTTCTTT,TRBV20-1,TRBJ1-1,.,.
CAWRRDRMAEAFF,TGTGCCTGGAGGAGGGACAGGATGGCTGAAGCTTTCTTT,TRBV30,TRBJ1-1,TRBD1,.
CASSDFAGRNEQFF,TGTGCCAGCAGTGATTTTGCAGGGAGGAATGAGCAGTTCTTC,TRBV2,TRBJ2-1,.,.
CSVGTRQTDTQYF,TGCAGCGTTGGGACCCGTCAAACAGATACGCAGTATTTT,TRBV29-1,TRBJ2-3,.,.
CASSFTSGKNIQYF,TGTGCCAGTAGTTTTACTAGCGGAAAAAACATTCAGTACTTC,TRBV19,TRBJ2-4,TRBD2,.
CASSSRGFQDWIGKTEAFF,TGTGCCAGCAGCTCCCGCGGGTTCCAGGATTGGATTGGTAAGACTGAAGCTTTCTTT,TRBV6-2/TRBV6-3,TRBJ1-1,.,.
CASRAPGPPGEQFF,TGTGCCAGCAGGGCCCCCGGACCCCCCGGTGAGCAGTTCTTC,TRBV28,TRBJ2-1,.,.
CASRTGETYNEQFF,TGCGCCAGCCGTACAGGGGAAACCTACAATGAGCAGTTCTTC,TRBV5-1,TRBJ2-1,TRBD1,.
CSARIIAGDGETQYF,TGCAGTGCTAGGATTATAGCGGGGGACGGTGAGACCCAGTACTTC,TRBV20-1,TRBJ2-5,TRBD2,.
CASSHKDPNTEAFF,TGCGCCAGCAGCCATAAGGATCCGAACACTGAAGCTTTCTTT,TRBV5-1,TRBJ1-1,.,.
CATSDLDGGGGQRETQYF,TGTGCCACCAGTGATTTGGACGGGGGAGGGGGACAACGAGAGACCCAGTACTTC,TRBV24-1,TRBJ2-5,.,.
CASSLAGGALQETQYF,TGTGCCAGCAGCTTAGCCGGGGGGGCCCTCCAAGAGACCCAGTACTTC,TRBV7-2,TRBJ2-5,TRBD2,.
CASRNEGSPAYGYTF,TGTGCCAGCAGGAATGAGGGGTCCCCCGCTTATGGCTACACCTTC,TRBV27,TRBJ1-2,.,once
CSVTGSRNQPQHF,TGCAGCGTCACTGGGAGTCGGAATCAGCCCCAGCATTTT,TRBV20-1,TRBJ1-5,.,.
CASGIWNEQFF,TGTGCCAGCGGTATTTGGAATGAGCAGTTCTTC,TRBV28,TRBJ2-1,.,.
CASSQERGAGANVLTF,TGCGCCAGCAGCCAAGAGAGGGGTGCTGGGGCCAACGTCCTGACTTTC,TRBV4-1,TRBJ2-6,.,.
CAWRGTVNEQFF,TGTGCCTGGAGGGGGACAGTCAATGAGCAGTTCTTC,TRBV30,TRBJ2-1,TRBD1,once
CSARSAGRNSNQPQHF,TGCAGTGCTAGGTCCGCGGGGCGAAATAGCAATCAGCCCCAGCATTTT,TRBV20-1,TRBJ1-5,.,.
CASSQGLAGTYEQFF,TGCGCCAGCAGCCAAGGTCTAGCGGGGACCTATGAGCAGTTCTTC,TRBV4-1,TRBJ2-1,TRBD2,once
CASSFREGTDTQYF,TGTGCCAGCAGTTTTAGGGAGGGCACAGATACGCAGTATTTT,TRBV6-5,TRBJ2-3,.,once
CASSGTNYGYTF,TGTGCCAGCAGTGGGACTAACTATGGCTACACCTTC,TRBV6-5,TRBJ1-2,.,few
CASSLAGENTEAFF,TGTGCCAGCAGCCTAGCAGGGGAAAACACTGAAGCTTTCTTT,TRBV12-3/TRBV12-4,TRBJ1-1,.,once
CASSFRQGYNEQFF,TGTGCCAGCAGTTTCAGACAGGGTTACAATGAGCAGTTCTTC,TRBV12-3/TRBV12-4,TRBJ2-1,TRBD1,.
CASSQDQGRSPLHF,TGTGCCAGCAGCCAAGACCAGGGCCGATCACCCCTCCACTTT,TRBV3-1,TRBJ1-6,.,.
CATSRGAEVETQYF,TGTGCCACCAGCAGAGGTGCCGAGGTGGAGACCCAGTACTTC,TRBV15,TRBJ2-5,.,.
CASSFRFEGGTEAFF,TGTGCCAGCAGCTTTCGTTTTGAGGGGGGCACTGAAGCTTTCTTT,TRBV5-6,TRBJ1-1,.,.
CSARERRTDTQYF,TGCAGTGCTAGAGAAAGGCGCACAGATACGCAGTATTTT,TRBV20-1,TRBJ2-3,.,.
CASSQDRGVNSPLHF,TGCGCCAGCAGCCAAGACAGGGGCGTAAATTCACCCCTCCACTTT,TRBV4-3,TRBJ1-6,.,.
CASSLQTQETQYF,TGTGCCAGCAGCCTACAGACCCAAGAGACCCAGTACTTC,TRBV12-3/TRBV12-4,TRBJ2-5,.,.
CASSPTSGNTGELFF,TGTGCCAGCAGCCCGACTAGCGGAAACACCGGGGAGCTGTTTTTT,TRBV3-1,TRBJ2-2,TRBD2,.
CASSFAGAVNSPLHF,TGTGCCAGCAGTTTTGCGGGGGCGGTCAATTCACCCCTCCACTTT,TRBV27,TRBJ1-6,.,.
CASGLADEQYF,TGCGCCAGCGGACTAGCGGACGAGCAGTACTTC,TRBV5-1,TRBJ2-7,TRBD2,.
CASDEASTRGFF,TGTGCCTCGGATGAGGCTAGCACTCGAGGGTTCTTC,TRBV12-3/TRBV12-4,TRBJ2-1,.,.
CATSELTEGGYGYTF,TGTGCCACCAGTGAATTGACAGAGGGTGGCTATGGCTACACCTTC,TRBV24-1,TRBJ1-2,.,.
CASSEGTTREETQYF,TGTGCCAGCAGCGAGGGGACCACACGGGAAGAGACCCAGTACTTC,TRBV9,TRBJ2-5,.,once
CASSSHRDGGFYEQYF,TGTGCCAGCAGTTCCCACCGGGACGGTGGATTCTACGAGCAGTACTTC,TRBV28,TRBJ2-7,.,.
CASSQLSRGGYTF,TGTGCCAGCAGCCAACTCAGCCGGGGGGGCTACACCTTC,TRBV14,TRBJ1-2,.,.
CASSRLIGVAFF,TGTGCCAGCAGTCGCCTTATTGGCGTAGCTTTCTTT,TRBV28,TRBJ1-1,.,.
CAWRTRANSPLHF,TGTGCCTGGAGAACCAGGGCAAATTCACCCCTCCACTTT,TRBV30,TRBJ1-6,.,.
CASSPGGTPVAKNIQYF,TGCGCCAGCAGCCCGGGTGGGACACCCGTTGCCAAAAACATTCAGTACTTC,TRBV5-1,TRBJ2-4,.,.
CASSVDGLPLNEQYF,TGTGCCAGCAGCGTAGACGGTCTCCCACTCAACGAGCAGTACTTC,TRBV9,TRBJ2-7,.,.
CSAFFREGYEKLFF,TGCAGCGCCTTCTTTAGGGAGGGATATGAAAAACTGTTTTTT,TRBV29-1,TRBJ1-4,.,once
CSARDSRTGGYNQPQHF,TGCAGTGCTAGAGATTCCCGGACAGGGGGGTACAATCAGCCCCAGCATTTT,TRBV20-1,TRBJ1-5,TRBD1,.